The rows below give T cell receptor beta chains drawn from one sample of a study of blood T cell repertoires in COVID-19. Sequenced by immunoSEQ multiplex PCR; TCRdb stores in-frame clones only, minus some. The data contain under 250,000 clones, about 80% of them singletons. Material: peripheral blood. Receptor source: a man between 25 and 39 years old who had recovered from COVID-19. The CDR3 runs from the conserved cysteine through the conserved F or W.

>TRBJ2-3|TRBV5-1
CASSLATAWTGGTDTQYF
>TRBJ1-3|TRBV7-9
CASSRGLNTIYF
>TRBJ1-1|TRBV5-1
CASSSTPGGVVNTEAFF
>TRBJ2-5|TRBV29-1
CSVKRDGQETQYF
>TRBJ1-5|TRBV6-6
CASSYEASQPQHF
>TRBJ1-1|TRBV10-3
CAISEGGAGMNTEAFF
>TRBJ2-3|TRBV14
CASSRAGADTQYF
>TRBJ2-2|TRBV11-1
CASRATGTTNTGELFF
>TRBJ1-1|TRBV5-8
CASSFSGTGMSEAFF
>TRBJ2-3|TRBV7-9
CASSAGVTDTQYF
>TRBJ1-6|TRBV5-1
CASSLDGTYSPLHF
>TRBJ2-1|TRBV5-1
CASSSKRGNNEQFF
>TRBJ1-2|TRBV6-5
CASSPRDTNYGYTF
>TRBJ2-5|TRBV5-1
CASSFSGEETQYF
>TRBJ1-4|TRBV29-1
CSAGRDTEKLFF
>TRBJ1-5|TRBV10-2
CASSRTGDRPQHF
>TRBJ2-2|TRBV3-1/TRBV3-2
CASQGNTGELFF
>TRBJ2-1|TRBV2
CASKWDREYNEQFF
>TRBJ1-2|TRBV28
CASSPGIYGYTF
>TRBJ2-5|TRBV5-6
CASSLAYGGSAGTQYF
>TRBJ1-2|TRBV6-5
CASRAGTNYGYTF
>TRBJ2-4|TRBV5-1
CASSLGGGKNIQYF
>TRBJ2-1|TRBV11-3
CASSLTGDAYNEQFF
>TRBJ1-2|TRBV5-1
CASRGQSLNYGYTF
>TRBJ2-7|TRBV5-1
CASSLGGGPGSYEQYF
>TRBJ1-2|TRBV11-2
CASRRLGNYGYTF
>TRBJ1-2|TRBV18
CASSPLDSLLGYGYTF
>TRBJ1-1|TRBV6-5
CASSLSGTSTEAFF
>TRBJ2-7|TRBV10-3
CAIRRPGQSYEQYF
>TRBJ1-5|TRBV2
CASRGGGSHQPQHF
>TRBJ1-6|TRBV21-1
CASSEGGIPYNSPLHF
>TRBJ1-4|TRBV5-1
CASSYRDREEKLFF
>TRBJ2-1|TRBV6-5
CASSAGGLHNEQFF
>TRBJ1-2|TRBV11-2
CASSLDPGQGYGYTF
>TRBJ2-7|TRBV27
CASSPLVALEVNEQYF
>TRBJ2-7|TRBV2
CASRGTMTTYEQYF
>TRBJ2-1|TRBV11-2
CASSSRDRGKEQFF
>TRBJ1-2|TRBV14
CASNSGRAGYTF
>TRBJ1-6|TRBV25-1
CASSDPGQGYSPLHF
>TRBJ2-4|TRBV19
CATRLAGGFQNIQYF
>TRBJ2-7|TRBV30
CACTGGEGGQYF
>TRBJ2-1|TRBV9
CASSVAGGVLDNEQFF
>TRBJ2-1|TRBV7-3
CASSSLSGGVNEQFF
>TRBJ1-2|TRBV27
CASTPSGIRGLGYTF
>TRBJ2-1|TRBV4-1
CASSPGTSGVDEQFF
>TRBJ2-5|TRBV5-1
CASTRGQQETQYF
>TRBJ2-7|TRBV11-2
CASSHNRYGGGLYEQYF